The T cell receptor beta chain described here comes from a study of T-cell reconstitution after alpha-beta-depleted transplantation in children (TCRdb year 2016). Notes on the research overall: Using TCR repertoire profiling, the study quantitatively followed how T-cell immune reconstitution unfolded in children after TCRalphabeta/CD19-depleted allogeneic hematopoietic cell transplantation.

General study outcomes and caveats: The apparently early recovery of alphabetaT-cell counts about two months after transplant reportedly depended on only several hundred rapidly expanded clones that came from non-depleted graft cells. Over the following months the frequencies of hyperexpanded clones went down, and after one year T-cell counts and TCRbeta diversity were mostly credited to newly produced T cells. In some patients, high TCRbeta diversity at day 60 was attributed to recipient T cells and intrathymic progenitors that had survived conditioning.

Interpreted using the paper, the treatment or condition label stands for: allogeneic hematopoietic cell transplantation with graft depleted of TCRalphabeta T cells and CD19 B cells. The transplant recipients were children given TCRalphabeta/CD19-depleted allogeneic hematopoietic cell grafts. The cysteine opens and the phenylalanine closes a CDR3 of 14 amino acids. The read is trimmed to its CDR3 DNA, 42 bases read in frame from base 1. Via the germline V gene, CDR1 is MDHEN and CDR2 SYDVKM. At the junction V is shortened by 1 base and J by 2 bases, with 8 bases in between. The library was produced with PCR. The listed sequencing device is Illumina HiSeq 2500. Molecular barcoding was employed in the preparation of TCR libraries, with unique molecular identifiers being used to normalize TCRbeta repertoire quantification. Starting from the raw public reads, TCRdb applied fastp trimming at Q25, assembled clones with MiXCR and retained in-frame beta chains. Each CDR3 protein appears once, grouped with its most common genes and DNA. This sample is represented by more than 200,000 distinct CDR3 sequences; approximately 15% of them were singletons. The top ten clonotypes cover about two fifths of the sample.

Remarks on this clonotype: This clone's antigen is unknown. No much larger clonotype is one base removed from it; base qualities were not supplied.

Rearrangement joined TRBV28 to TRBJ1-2, with the D segment identity uncertain. This receptor was obtained from a male patient aged 2 to 9 who had a stem cell transplant for acute lymphoblastic leukemia, so the T cells may come from the graft donor. The input for sequencing was PBMCs, mostly from graft donor cells, taken 360 days after TCRalphabeta/CD19-depleted stem cell transplant. CDR3 region: CASSLSAANYGYTF. The sequenced DNA is TGTGCCAGCAGTTTATCGGCAGCGAACTATGGCTACACCTTC.